This T cell receptor (beta chain) originates from a study of blood T cell repertoires in COVID-19 (TCRdb year 2020). At the level of the whole study: Samples covering the acute and convalescent phases of COVID-19 were provided by collaborators in the United States, Italy and Spain. The material from the prospective study consisted of cDNA or gDNA derived from T cells, B-cell-depleted T cells, or PBMCs. The repertoires were made available in a free public database intended to serve as a resource for research on the immune response to SARS-CoV-2. Nearly every sample came with metadata listing a de-identified subject ID, COVID-19 status, age in years and sex. Samples were obtained from the ongoing ImmuneRACE study (first 160 participants) and from over 1,000 subjects provided by 6 global collaborators. Where HLA class I and class II types were available, the types were taken from metadata supplied by the sample provider, not from assay-based typing. Subjects who had been exposed to COVID-19, were actively infected with it, or had recovered from it provided the deeply sampled blood TCRbeta repertoires that made up the dataset. The study at large found these results: The quantity of clinical and demographic metadata differed by source and by participant and was supplied without curation.

On this clone: The antigen this receptor binds is unknown. Base qualities were left out, and no much larger clone turns up one base away.

TCRbeta CDR3 regions were amplified from genomic DNA by means of the immunoSEQ Assay, a bias-controlled multiplex PCR. In the paper's pipeline: Nucleated cell counts per sample were estimated from amplification of reference gene primers within the assay. To quantify the absolute abundance of each unique TCRbeta CDR3 rearrangement, sequence reads were collapsed and filtered. For each sample, productive Simpson clonality was calculated as the square root of Simpson's diversity index over productive rearrangements. TCRdb holds this immuneACCESS table with in-frame rearrangements only. Some clones are missing; in checked studies, unresolved V genes explain under half, and the rest has no known cause. D and trimming were read from the DNA, whereas the V and J calls and clone size are those reported in that table. The table for this sample lists some 240,000 clones; around 85% of them were counted only once. The ten largest account for over 7.5% of the sample.

The collaborating institutions used their own protocols to collect whole blood in K2EDTA tubes. Collaborator samples were shipped for TCRbeta analysis as frozen whole blood, isolated PBMCs, or DNA extracted from either sample type. What was sequenced was peripheral blood. This TCR was sampled from an elderly woman with acute or convalescent COVID-19.

The CDR3: CASAQQGAEAFF. DNA sequence: TGTGCCAGCGCACAACAGGGGGCTGAAGCTTTCTTT. This chain joins TRBV5-4 to TRBJ1-1; 8 nucleotides in the junction match TRBD1. In the germline V gene (reference sequence), CDR1 corresponds to SGHNT and CDR2 to YYREEE. From cysteine to phenylalanine, the CDR3 is 12 amino acids long. Just the 36-base CDR3 DNA is kept, in frame starting at base 1. V ends up 7 bases short and J 6 bases short, with an unmatched junction base count of 5. Reference TRBV5-4 and TRBJ1-1 genes cover what lies past the CDR3, so the full variable domain is ETGVTQSPTHLIKTRGQQVTLRCSSQSGHNTVSWYQQALGQGPQFIFQYYREEENGRGNFPPRFSGLQFPNYSSELNVNALELDDSALYLCASAQQGAEAFFGQGTRLTVV.